This T cell receptor beta chain appears in the sequencing data of a study of blood T cell repertoires in COVID-19. Study overall: Acute and convalescent COVID-19 samples came from the United States, Italy and Spain. PBMCs, B-cell-depleted T cells, or T cells were the source of the cDNA or gDNA that made up the material.

The CDR3 is made up of 13 amino acids. The V and J ends lost 4 bases and 8 bases, in that order; junction bases with no gene match: 5. Germline V gives CDR1 SQVTM, CDR2 ANQGSEA. The authors' processing: It was from reference gene primer amplification that nucleated cell counts were estimated. Only in-frame clones appear in the TCRdb table, and some are missing; sequencing was by immunoSEQ multiplex PCR. V, J and clone size derive from that table, while D and trimming were established from the DNA sequence. The profile shows over 60,000 clones, 85% to 90% of them singletons. The receptor was derived from a man aged 50 to 60 with acute or convalescent COVID-19. Sequencing used peripheral blood. The chain is built from TRBV29-1 and TRBJ2-5, with 12 bases fitting TRBD1. The CDR3 DNA reads as TGCAGCGTTGCGGGACAGGGGGCTCTTACCCAGTACTTC. Translation gives CSVAGQGALTQYF.